This is a list of T cell receptor beta chains from one sample in a study of T cell repertoires in cytomegalovirus infection. MiXCR was run by TCRdb on the reads, yielding one entry per CDR3 protein. The sample holds around 430,000 distinct CDR3 sequences; under 55% are singletons and the top ten take approximately 40%. No cognate antigen is known for these TCRs. Sequenced here: cultured PBMCs, sampled from culture after CMV antigen stimulation. These receptors all stem from a human donor in good health (CMV status not recorded). Some clones in this sample may be carry-over from other donors' samples. Each CDR3 is given with its conserved first and last residue. The order of the fields is D gene, V gene, clone size, J gene, CDR3 protein, CDR3 DNA. D genes are given only for firm matches. The size entry is marked missing in some rows and otherwise reads once, few, many or a size class.

d_call: NA
v_call: TRBV4-1
clone_size: few
j_call: TRBJ2-2
cdr3_aa: CASSQATTNTGELFF
cdr3_nt: TGCGCCAGCAGCCAAGCGACCACGAACACCGGGGAGCTGTTTTTT

d_call: NA
v_call: TRBV4-1
clone_size: few
j_call: TRBJ1-2
cdr3_aa: CASSQDPGERGYGYTF
cdr3_nt: TGCGCCAGCAGCCAAGATCCAGGCGAAAGGGGTTATGGCTACACCTTC

d_call: TRBD2
v_call: TRBV7-4
clone_size: NA
j_call: TRBJ2-1
cdr3_aa: CASSPPGGGMTSGRRYNEQFF
cdr3_nt: TGTGCCAGCAGCCCCCCCGGGGGGGGAATGACTAGCGGGAGAAGGTACAATGAGCAGTTCTTC

d_call: NA
v_call: TRBV10-3
clone_size: NA
j_call: TRBJ1-1
cdr3_aa: CAISVIAGDTEAFF
cdr3_nt: TGTGCCATCAGTGTTATCGCGGGGGACACTGAAGCTTTCTTT

d_call: TRBD2
v_call: TRBV28
clone_size: NA
j_call: TRBJ2-3
cdr3_aa: CASSPLSPSGGGDTQYF
cdr3_nt: TGTGCCAGCAGTCCCTTAAGTCCTAGCGGGGGCGGAGATACGCAGTATTTT

d_call: NA
v_call: TRBV2
clone_size: few
j_call: TRBJ2-7
cdr3_aa: CASSDGYEQYF
cdr3_nt: TGTGCCAGCAGTGACGGATACGAGCAGTACTTC

d_call: NA
v_call: TRBV7-9
clone_size: NA
j_call: TRBJ2-5
cdr3_aa: CASSLKPWQETQYF
cdr3_nt: TGTGCCAGCAGCTTAAAGCCTTGGCAAGAGACCCAGTACTTC

d_call: NA
v_call: TRBV12-3/TRBV12-4
clone_size: NA
j_call: TRBJ1-2
cdr3_aa: CASSPVGVDGYTF
cdr3_nt: TGTGCCAGCAGTCCGGTGGGGGTTGATGGCTACACCTTC

d_call: TRBD1
v_call: TRBV6-6
clone_size: NA
j_call: TRBJ2-5
cdr3_aa: CASSYLGQGAHVETQYF
cdr3_nt: TGTGCCAGCAGTTACTTGGGACAGGGGGCGCATGTAGAGACCCAGTACTTC

d_call: TRBD1
v_call: TRBV6-5
clone_size: few
j_call: TRBJ1-1
cdr3_aa: CASSRDSEAFF
cdr3_nt: TGTGCCAGCAGCCGGGACAGTGAAGCTTTCTTT

d_call: NA
v_call: TRBV10-3
clone_size: NA
j_call: TRBJ1-1
cdr3_aa: CAIRGDGRNEAFF
cdr3_nt: TGTGCCATCAGAGGAGATGGTCGAAATGAAGCTTTCTTT

d_call: NA
v_call: TRBV18
clone_size: NA
j_call: TRBJ1-4
cdr3_aa: CASSPIGTLEKLFF
cdr3_nt: TGTGCCAGCTCACCAATAGGGACACTTGAAAAACTGTTTTTT

d_call: TRBD1
v_call: TRBV10-3
clone_size: once
j_call: TRBJ1-5
cdr3_aa: CASASPGQINQPQHF
cdr3_nt: TGTGCCAGCGCCTCTCCGGGACAGATTAATCAGCCCCAGCATTTT

d_call: NA
v_call: TRBV7-8
clone_size: NA
j_call: TRBJ1-4
cdr3_aa: CASSLVAAYVGEKLFF
cdr3_nt: TGTGCCAGCAGCTTAGTGGCAGCCTACGTCGGTGAAAAACTGTTTTTT

d_call: TRBD1
v_call: TRBV6-1
clone_size: NA
j_call: TRBJ2-2
cdr3_aa: CASSPSLTGVTGELFF
cdr3_nt: TGTGCCAGCAGTCCTTCTTTGACAGGGGTCACCGGGGAGCTGTTTTTT

d_call: NA
v_call: TRBV3-1
clone_size: NA
j_call: TRBJ2-1
cdr3_aa: CASSQGTSLQFF
cdr3_nt: TGTGCCAGCAGCCAAGGAACTTCACTTCAGTTCTTC

d_call: NA
v_call: TRBV10-3
clone_size: NA
j_call: TRBJ2-1
cdr3_aa: CAISEFRDNEQFF
cdr3_nt: TGTGCCATCAGTGAGTTCCGGGACAATGAGCAGTTCTTC

d_call: TRBD1
v_call: TRBV11-2
clone_size: NA
j_call: TRBJ2-2
cdr3_aa: CASSWTGPSGGELFF
cdr3_nt: TGTGCCAGCAGTTGGACAGGGCCCTCGGGCGGGGAGCTGTTTTTT

d_call: NA
v_call: TRBV6-1
clone_size: NA
j_call: TRBJ1-1
cdr3_aa: CASGGGGYTEAFF
cdr3_nt: TGTGCCAGCGGGGGGGGCGGGTACACTGAAGCTTTCTTT

d_call: NA
v_call: TRBV11-2
clone_size: many
j_call: TRBJ2-6
cdr3_aa: CASRAPHDGANVLTF
cdr3_nt: TGTGCCAGTCGGGCGCCCCATGATGGGGCCAACGTCCTGACTTTC

d_call: TRBD2
v_call: TRBV7-8
clone_size: few
j_call: TRBJ2-1
cdr3_aa: CASSFIAGGYSEQFF
cdr3_nt: TGTGCCAGCAGCTTTATAGCGGGGGGGTACAGTGAGCAGTTCTTC

d_call: TRBD2
v_call: TRBV6-1
clone_size: NA
j_call: TRBJ2-3
cdr3_aa: CASSALAAGTDTQYF
cdr3_nt: TGTGCCAGCAGTGCACTAGCGGCGGGTACAGATACGCAGTATTTT

d_call: NA
v_call: TRBV6-6
clone_size: few
j_call: TRBJ1-6
cdr3_aa: CASSYRESPLHF
cdr3_nt: TGTGCCAGCAGTTACAGGGAATCACCCCTCCACTTT

d_call: TRBD1
v_call: TRBV3-1
clone_size: NA
j_call: TRBJ1-1
cdr3_aa: CASSQAQGTGRFRFGEAFF
cdr3_nt: TGTGCCAGCAGCCAAGCCCAAGGGACAGGTCGGTTTCGTTTTGGTGAAGCTTTCTTT

d_call: NA
v_call: TRBV7-9
clone_size: NA
j_call: TRBJ2-1
cdr3_aa: CASSLVVVYNEQFF
cdr3_nt: TGTGCCAGCAGCTTAGTTGTCGTCTACAATGAGCAGTTCTTC

d_call: NA
v_call: TRBV4-1
clone_size: NA
j_call: TRBJ2-4
cdr3_aa: CASSQPSAKNIQYF
cdr3_nt: TGCGCCAGCAGCCAACCTAGCGCCAAAAACATTCAGTACTTC

d_call: NA
v_call: TRBV20-1
clone_size: few
j_call: TRBJ1-4
cdr3_aa: CSGWEAANEKLFF
cdr3_nt: TGCAGTGGTTGGGAAGCGGCTAATGAAAAACTGTTTTTT

d_call: TRBD1
v_call: TRBV7-2
clone_size: few
j_call: TRBJ1-6
cdr3_aa: CASRWTGGIYSPLHF
cdr3_nt: TGTGCCAGCAGGTGGACAGGGGGAATATATTCACCCCTCCACTTT

d_call: NA
v_call: TRBV7-2
clone_size: many
j_call: TRBJ2-3
cdr3_aa: CASSLESRRDTQYF
cdr3_nt: TGTGCCAGCAGCTTAGAATCCAGGAGGGATACGCAGTATTTT